One T cell receptor beta chain is described in this entry. This sample is drawn from a study of blood T cell repertoires in COVID-19. Study at large: Sources were T cells, B-cell-depleted T cells, or PBMCs; the material itself was cDNA or gDNA.

TCRdb's table, derived via immunoSEQ multiplex PCR, lists solely in-frame clones and lacks some. The table lists approximately 220,000 clones, around 85% of them singletons. Two negative PCRs, clearance, or symptom resolution had been documented for recovered Cohort 3 donors. The sequence was collected from a man between 40 and 49 years old who had recovered from COVID-19. What was sequenced was PBMCs or T cells enriched from blood (not recorded which).

CDR3 sequence: CASSLLADSYNEQFF. The CDR3 nucleotides read TGTGCCAGCAGCTTGCTAGCGGATTCCTACAATGAGCAGTTCTTC. The chain is built from TRBV7-3 and TRBJ2-1, with 7 bases matching TRBD2. Germline values: CDR1 SGHTA, CDR2 FQGTGA. J gave up 1 base and V 3 bases, and 3 bases lay outside the gene matches. This CDR3 is 15 amino acids long.